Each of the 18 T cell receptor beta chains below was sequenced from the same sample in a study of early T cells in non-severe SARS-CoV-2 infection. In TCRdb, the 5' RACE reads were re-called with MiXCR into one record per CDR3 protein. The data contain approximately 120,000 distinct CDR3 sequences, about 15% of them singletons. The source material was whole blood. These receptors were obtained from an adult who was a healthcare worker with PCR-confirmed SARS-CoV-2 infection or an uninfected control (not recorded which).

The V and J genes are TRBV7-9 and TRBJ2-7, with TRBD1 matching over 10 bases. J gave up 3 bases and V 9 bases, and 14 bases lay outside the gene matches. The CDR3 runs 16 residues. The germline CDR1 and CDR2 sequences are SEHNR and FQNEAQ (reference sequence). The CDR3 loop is CASGQGGKERGYEQYF. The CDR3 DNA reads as TGTGCCAGTGGACAGGGGGGAAAGGAACGGGGCTACGAGCAGTACTTC.

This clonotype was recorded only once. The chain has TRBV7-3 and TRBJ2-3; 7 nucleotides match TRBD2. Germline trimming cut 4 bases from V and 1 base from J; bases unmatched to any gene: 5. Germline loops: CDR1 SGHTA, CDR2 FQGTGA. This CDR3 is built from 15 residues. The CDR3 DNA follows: TGTGCCAGCAGCTGGGAGGGGTCCGGCACAGATACGCAGTATTTT. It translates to CASSWEGSGTDTQYF.

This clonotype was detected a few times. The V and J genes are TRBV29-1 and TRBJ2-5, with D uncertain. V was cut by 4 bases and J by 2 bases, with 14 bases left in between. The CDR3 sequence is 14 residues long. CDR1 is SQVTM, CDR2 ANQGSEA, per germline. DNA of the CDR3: TGCAGCGTTGGCCACGGACCGTATCAAGAGACCCAGTACTTC. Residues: CSVGHGPYQETQYF. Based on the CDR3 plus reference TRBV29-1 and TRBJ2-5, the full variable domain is SAVISQKPSRDICQRGTSLTIQCQVDSQVTMMFWYRQQPGQSLTLIATANQGSEATYESGFVIDKFPISRPNLTFSTLTVSNMSPEDSSIYLCSVGHGPYQETQYFGPGTRLLVL.

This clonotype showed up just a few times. The CDR3 nucleotides are TGTGCCAGCAGCTTAGGGGCAGACTACGAGCAGTACTTC. It translates to CASSLGADYEQYF. The chain employs TRBV7-3 and TRBJ2-7; possibly TRBD1 for D (5 bases). Germline V gene lookup returns CDR1 SGHTA and CDR2 FQGTGA. The CDR3 has 13 amino acids. The V and J ends lost 2 bases and 3 bases respectively, with 8 bases between them. The full variable domain, completed using reference TRBV7-3 and TRBJ2-7, is GAGVSQTPSNKVTEKGKYVELRCDPISGHTALYWYRQSLGQGPEFLIYFQGTGAADDSGLPNDRFFAVRPEGSVSTLKIQRTERGDSAVYLCASSLGADYEQYFGPGTRLTVT.

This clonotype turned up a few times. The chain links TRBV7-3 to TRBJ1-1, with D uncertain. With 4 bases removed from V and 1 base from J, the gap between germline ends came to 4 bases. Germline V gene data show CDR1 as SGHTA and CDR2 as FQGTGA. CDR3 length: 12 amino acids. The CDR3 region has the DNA TGTGCCAGCAGCTCAGAGAACACTGAAGCTTTCTTT. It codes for CASSSENTEAFF.

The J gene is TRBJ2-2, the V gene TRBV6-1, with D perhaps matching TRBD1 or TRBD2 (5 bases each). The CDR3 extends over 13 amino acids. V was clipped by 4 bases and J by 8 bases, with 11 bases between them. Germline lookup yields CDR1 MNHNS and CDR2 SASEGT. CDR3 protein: CASSVGPSGELFF. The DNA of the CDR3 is TGTGCCAGCAGTGTGGGACCTAGTGGGGAGCTGTTTTTT.

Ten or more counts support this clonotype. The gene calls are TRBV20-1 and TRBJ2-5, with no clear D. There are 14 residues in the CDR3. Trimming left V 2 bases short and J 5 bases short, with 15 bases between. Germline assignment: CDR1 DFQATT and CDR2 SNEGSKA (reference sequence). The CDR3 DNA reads TGCAGTGCTAGACCAGAGTCAATTCTGGAGACCCAGTACTTC. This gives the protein CSARPESILETQYF.

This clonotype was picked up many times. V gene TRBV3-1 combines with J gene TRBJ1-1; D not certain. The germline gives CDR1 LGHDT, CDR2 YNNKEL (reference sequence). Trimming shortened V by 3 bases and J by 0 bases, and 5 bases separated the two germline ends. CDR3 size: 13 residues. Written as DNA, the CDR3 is TGTGCCAGCAGCCACAATATGAACACTGAAGCTTTCTTT. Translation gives CASSHNMNTEAFF.

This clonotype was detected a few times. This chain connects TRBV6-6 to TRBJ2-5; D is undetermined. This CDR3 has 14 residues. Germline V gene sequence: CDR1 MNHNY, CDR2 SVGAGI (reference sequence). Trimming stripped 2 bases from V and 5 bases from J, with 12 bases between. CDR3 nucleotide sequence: TGTGCCAGCAGTTACGTCTCAGCCGGGGAGACCCAGTACTTC. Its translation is CASSYVSAGETQYF.

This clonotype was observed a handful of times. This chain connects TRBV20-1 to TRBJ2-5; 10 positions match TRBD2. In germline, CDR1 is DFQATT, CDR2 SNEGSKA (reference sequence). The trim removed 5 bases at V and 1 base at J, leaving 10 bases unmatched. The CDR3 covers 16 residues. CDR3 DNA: TGCAGTGCTTGCAACCCCAGCGGGGGGGCCCAAGAGACCCAGTACTTC. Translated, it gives CSACNPSGGAQETQYF.

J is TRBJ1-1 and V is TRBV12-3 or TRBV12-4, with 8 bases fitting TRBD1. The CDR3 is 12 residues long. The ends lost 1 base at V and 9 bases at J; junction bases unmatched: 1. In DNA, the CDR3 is TGTGCCAGCAGTTTAGGGACAGGGCAAGCTTTCTTT. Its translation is CASSLGTGQAFF.

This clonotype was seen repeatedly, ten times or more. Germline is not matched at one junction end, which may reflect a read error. For the CDR3, the DNA is TGTGCCATTAGGGGAGAGGATACGCAGTTTTTT. This sequence encodes CAIRGEDTQFF. The V and J genes are TRBV10-3 and TRBJ2-3, with D possibly being TRBD1 or TRBD2 (5 bases each). Germline lookup yields CDR1 ENHRY and CDR2 SYGVKD. CDR3 length: 11 amino acids.

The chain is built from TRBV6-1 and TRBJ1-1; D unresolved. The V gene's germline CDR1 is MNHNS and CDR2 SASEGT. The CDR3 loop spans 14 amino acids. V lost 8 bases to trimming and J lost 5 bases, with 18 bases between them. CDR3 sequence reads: CASGVRPPRTEAFF. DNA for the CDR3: TGTGCCAGCGGGGTTCGCCCTCCTCGAACTGAAGCTTTCTTT.

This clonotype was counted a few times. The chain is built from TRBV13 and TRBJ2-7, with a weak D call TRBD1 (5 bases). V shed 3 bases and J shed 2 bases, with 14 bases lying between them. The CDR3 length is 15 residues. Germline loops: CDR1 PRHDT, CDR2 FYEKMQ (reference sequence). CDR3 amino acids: CASSLYRLSAYEQYF. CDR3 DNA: TGTGCCAGCAGCTTGTACAGGTTATCTGCCTACGAGCAGTACTTC.

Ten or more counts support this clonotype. The CDR3 is CSGSISTGNTIYF. Written as DNA, the CDR3 is TGCAGCGGTTCAATTTCTACGGGAAACACCATATATTTT. The rearrangement links TRBV29-1 to TRBJ1-3; D remains unclear. V shed 7 bases and J shed 4 bases, with 14 bases lying between them. Germline values: CDR1 SQVTM, CDR2 ANQGSEA. The CDR3 consists of 13 residues.

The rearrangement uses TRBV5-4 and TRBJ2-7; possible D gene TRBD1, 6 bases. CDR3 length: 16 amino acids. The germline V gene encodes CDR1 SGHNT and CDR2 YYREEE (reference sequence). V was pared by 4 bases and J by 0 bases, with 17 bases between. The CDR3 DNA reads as TGTGCCAGCAGCCCGAACCGGGACACTAGCTCCTACGAGCAGTACTTC. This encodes CASSPNRDTSSYEQYF.

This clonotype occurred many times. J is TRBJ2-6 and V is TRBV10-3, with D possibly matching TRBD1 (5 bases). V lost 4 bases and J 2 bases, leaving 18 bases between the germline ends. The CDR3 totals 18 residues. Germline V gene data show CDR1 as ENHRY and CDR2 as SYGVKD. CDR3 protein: CAISAEQEQPAGANVLTF. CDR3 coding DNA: TGTGCCATCAGTGCCGAACAGGAACAACCGGCTGGGGCCAACGTCCTGACTTTC.

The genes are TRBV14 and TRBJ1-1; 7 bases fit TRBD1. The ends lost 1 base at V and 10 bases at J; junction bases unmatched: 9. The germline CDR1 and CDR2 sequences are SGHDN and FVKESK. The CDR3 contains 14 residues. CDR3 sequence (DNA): TGTGCCAGCAGCCAAGGCCACAGGGGAGTGGGAGCTTTCTTT. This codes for CASSQGHRGVGAFF.